The rows below give T cell receptor beta chains drawn from one sample of a study of cytomegalovirus exposure and HLA in healthy donors. Measured with immunoSEQ multiplex PCR; TCRdb has only the in-frame clones, and not every one. The sample records 90,000 to 130,000 clones, about 70% being singletons. Sample: PBMCs. These receptors originate from a woman in her twenties or thirties in good health and CMV-seronegative. The CDR3 runs from the conserved cysteine through the conserved F or W. The D gene is left open where the match is weak.

j_call	d_call	cdr3_length	v_call	cdr3_aa
TRBJ1-1	TRBD1	16	TRBV5-1	CASSLGQGRIVTGAFF
TRBJ2-6	.	13	TRBV30	CACPRLGANVLTF
TRBJ2-7	TRBD1	13	TRBV6-5	CASSRQGPYEQYF
TRBJ1-4	.	13	TRBV29-1	CSVGGIGAEKLFF
TRBJ2-5	.	13	TRBV30	CAWSGGPWETQYF
TRBJ1-5	.	14	TRBV27	CASRTTQALGPQHF
TRBJ1-4	.	13	TRBV10-3	CATAADPNEKLFF
TRBJ2-1	TRBD2	14	TRBV14	CASSRRLAGDEQFF
TRBJ1-3	TRBD1	16	TRBV5-1	CASSLAPGTVGNTIYF
TRBJ1-3	.	16	TRBV29-1	CSATCRWGFSGNTIYF
TRBJ2-5	.	14	TRBV7-8	CASSSAGTVETQYF
TRBJ1-1	.	14	TRBV7-2	CASSLGGGDTEAFF
TRBJ2-1	.	12	TRBV29-1	CSGKGGGNEQFF
TRBJ2-5	TRBD1	15	TRBV19	CASSAHGTVDETQYF
TRBJ1-2	TRBD1	15	TRBV5-1	CASRGPGTGTIGYTF
TRBJ2-7	.	15	TRBV4-3	CASSQTAGWSYEQYF
TRBJ1-2	.	14	TRBV7-9	CASSPTGYTHGYTF
TRBJ2-3	.	12	TRBV18	CASSRPGDTQYF
TRBJ2-7	.	15	TRBV5-6	CASSLVSYGAYEQYF
TRBJ2-3	TRBD2	14	TRBV6-5	CASKLAVSTDTQYF
TRBJ2-7	TRBD2	16	TRBV10-2	CASNEGLAGGTGEQYF
TRBJ2-6	.	14	TRBV6-1	CATHRSSGANVLTF
TRBJ2-7	.	15	TRBV5-1	CASSLGQGSRYEQYF
TRBJ1-1	.	15	TRBV11-2	CASSGDPRIGTEAFF
TRBJ1-1	TRBD1	16	TRBV27	CASSPGQGRMNTEAFF
TRBJ1-2	.	12	TRBV5-6	CASTQFDYGYTF
TRBJ1-4	.	15	TRBV13	CASSGEGDANEKLFF
TRBJ2-3	TRBD1	14	TRBV5-1	CASSAGQGTDTQYF
TRBJ2-1	.	14	TRBV5-1	CASSLGQEGNEQFF
TRBJ2-3	TRBD2	15	TRBV7-9	CASSPGLAEGDTQYF
TRBJ1-5	.	15	TRBV6-1	CASRVRQGNDQPQHF
TRBJ1-6	TRBD1	15	TRBV30	CAWSVLTGDNSPLHF
TRBJ2-1	TRBD2	14	TRBV14	CASSQGSSGGEQFF
TRBJ1-1	.	14	TRBV11-1	CASSLNGGNTEAFF
TRBJ1-3	.	15	TRBV30	CAWSVRGYSGNTIYF
TRBJ2-3	TRBD2	17	TRBV9	CASSVTSGGINTDTQYF
TRBJ1-1	TRBD1	14	TRBV19	CASRKRQGHTEAFF
TRBJ1-5	TRBD1	15	TRBV30	CAWKEPGTVDQPQHF
TRBJ1-2	.	14	TRBV5-1	CASSLDARSNGYTF
TRBJ2-7	TRBD1	14	TRBV27	CASGPGQLTYEQYF
TRBJ2-1	.	15	TRBV7-9	CASSTPGGKKDEQFF
TRBJ2-7	.	11	TRBV5-4	CASSRAYEQYF
TRBJ2-5	TRBD2	16	TRBV18	CASSPPQGGSQETQYF
TRBJ1-2	.	15	TRBV7-9	CASSLAPQGHYGYTF
TRBJ2-1	TRBD1	13	TRBV2	CAARGPTYNEQFF
TRBJ1-5	.	13	TRBV11-2	CASSLDHIQPQHF
TRBJ1-2	.	13	TRBV19	CASTRGSYYGYTF
TRBJ2-7	TRBD2	16	TRBV23-1	CASSQSGGGLEGEQYF
TRBJ2-1	TRBD2	16	TRBV9	CASSVGRESSYNEQFF
TRBJ2-1	TRBD2	16	TRBV11-3	CASSLKLVGGDNEQFF
TRBJ1-2	TRBD1	14	TRBV6-5	CASSYGTGGYGYTF
TRBJ1-2	.	13	TRBV7-9	CASSSRDDVGYTF
TRBJ2-7	TRBD2	18	TRBV2	CASSEWAGGRFGLYEQYF
TRBJ2-7	.	12	TRBV29-1	CSVDLGGWEQYF
TRBJ2-3	.	15	TRBV10-3	CAISDLQAAADTQYF
TRBJ1-1	.	14	TRBV5-6	CASSLYRLNTEAFF
TRBJ1-2	TRBD1	16	TRBV11-2	CASSRRDRIFNYGYTF